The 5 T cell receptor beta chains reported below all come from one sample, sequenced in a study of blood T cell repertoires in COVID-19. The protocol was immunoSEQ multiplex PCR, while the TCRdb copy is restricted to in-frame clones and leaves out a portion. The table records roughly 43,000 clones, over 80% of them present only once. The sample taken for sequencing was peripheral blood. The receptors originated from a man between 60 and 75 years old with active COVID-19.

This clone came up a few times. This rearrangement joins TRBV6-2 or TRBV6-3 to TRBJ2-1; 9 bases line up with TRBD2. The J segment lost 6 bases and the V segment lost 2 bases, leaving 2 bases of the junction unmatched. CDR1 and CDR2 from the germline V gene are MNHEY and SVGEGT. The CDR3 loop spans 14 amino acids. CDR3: CASSYGLARNEQFF. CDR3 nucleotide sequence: TGTGCCAGCAGTTACGGACTAGCGCGCAATGAGCAGTTCTTC.

CDR3: CAWSAASGSTDTQYF. CDR3 sequence (DNA): TGTGCCTGGAGTGCGGCTAGCGGCAGCACAGATACGCAGTATTTT. The rearrangement links TRBV30 to TRBJ2-3; 7 nucleotides align to TRBD2. Trimming at V came to 1 base and at J to 0 bases, leaving 4 bases not matched to a gene. CDR3 size: 15 residues. The germline V gene has CDR1 GTSNPN and CDR2 SVGIG (reference sequence).

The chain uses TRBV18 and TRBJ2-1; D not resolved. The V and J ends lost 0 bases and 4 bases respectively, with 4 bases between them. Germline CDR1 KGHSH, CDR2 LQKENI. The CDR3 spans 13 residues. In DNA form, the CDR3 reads TGTGCCAGCTCACCACCGCGGTACAATGAGCAGTTCTTC. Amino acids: CASSPPRYNEQFF.

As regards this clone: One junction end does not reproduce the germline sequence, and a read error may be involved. DNA for the CDR3: TGTGCCAGTAGTTTCCCCAGGGGGACTCGCAACTTT. This encodes CASSFPRGTRNF. This chain connects TRBV19 to TRBJ1-1; 7 bases match TRBD1. The CDR3 is 12 residues long. Germline-derived CDR1 and CDR2 are LNHDA and SQIVND (reference sequence).

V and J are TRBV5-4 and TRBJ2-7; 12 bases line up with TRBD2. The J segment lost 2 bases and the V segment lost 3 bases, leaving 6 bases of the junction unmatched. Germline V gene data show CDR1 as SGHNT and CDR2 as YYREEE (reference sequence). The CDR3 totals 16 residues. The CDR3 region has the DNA TGTGCCAGCAGCTCGGGGGCTAGCGGGAGGGCCTACGAGCAGTACTTC. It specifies CASSSGASGRAYEQYF. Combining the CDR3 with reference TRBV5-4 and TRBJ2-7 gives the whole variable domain ETGVTQSPTHLIKTRGQQVTLRCSSQSGHNTVSWYQQALGQGPQFIFQYYREEENGRGNFPPRFSGLQFPNYSSELNVNALELDDSALYLCASSSGASGRAYEQYFGPGTRLTVT.